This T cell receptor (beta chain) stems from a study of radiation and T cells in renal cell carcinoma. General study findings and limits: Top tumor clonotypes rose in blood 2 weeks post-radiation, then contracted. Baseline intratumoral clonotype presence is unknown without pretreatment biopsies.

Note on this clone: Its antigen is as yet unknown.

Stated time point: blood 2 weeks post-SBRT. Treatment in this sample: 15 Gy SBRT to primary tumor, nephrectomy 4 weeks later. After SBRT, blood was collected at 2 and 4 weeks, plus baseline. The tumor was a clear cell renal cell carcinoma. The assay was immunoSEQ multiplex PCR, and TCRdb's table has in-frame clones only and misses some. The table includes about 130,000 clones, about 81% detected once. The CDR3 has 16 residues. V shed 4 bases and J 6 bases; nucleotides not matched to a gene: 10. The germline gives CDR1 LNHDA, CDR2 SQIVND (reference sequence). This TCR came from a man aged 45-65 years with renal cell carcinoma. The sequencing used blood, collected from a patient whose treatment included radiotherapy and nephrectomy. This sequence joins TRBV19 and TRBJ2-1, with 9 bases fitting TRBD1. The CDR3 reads CASSSYGQGPSNEQFF. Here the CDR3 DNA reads TGTGCCAGTAGTAGCTACGGACAGGGGCCCTCCAATGAGCAGTTCTTC.